What follows are 21 T cell receptor beta chains derived from one specimen sequenced in a study of blood T cell repertoires in COVID-19. Measured with immunoSEQ multiplex PCR; TCRdb has only the in-frame clones, and not every one. The repertoire holds a few hundred thousand clones, roughly 87% seen once, with about 8.9% in the top ten. Sequencing input: PBMCs or T cells enriched from blood (not recorded which). The origin of the receptors is a woman aged 18 to 35 who had recovered from COVID-19.

The chain recombines TRBV7-9 with TRBJ1-4; D is undetermined. This CDR3 is 12 amino acids long. CDR1 is SEHNR, CDR2 FQNEAQ, per germline (reference sequence). The germline V and J ends were trimmed by 4 bases and 8 bases, with 8 bases remaining between them. The CDR3 region is CASSSEGEKLFF. In nucleotides, the CDR3 is TGTGCCAGCAGCTCCGAGGGCGAAAAACTGTTTTTT. The full variable domain, in which reference TRBV7-9 and TRBJ1-4 provide the parts outside the CDR3, is DTGVSQNPRHKITKRGQNVTFRCDPISEHNRLYWYRQTLGQGPEFLTYFQNEAQLEKSRLLSDRFSAERPKGSFSTLEIQRTEQGDSAMYLCASSSEGEKLFFGSGTQLSVL.

V usage is TRBV19 and J usage is TRBJ1-5; the D gene is possibly TRBD1 (5 bases). The V end lost 1 base, the J end lost 2 bases, and 12 bases lay between the germline ends. Germline-derived CDR1 and CDR2 are LNHDA and SQIVND (reference sequence). The CDR3 is 16 residues long. The CDR3 spells CASSIGGYRGNQPQHF. DNA for the CDR3: TGTGCCAGTAGTATAGGGGGCTATAGAGGCAATCAGCCCCAGCATTTT.

This clone was seen repeatedly, ten times or more. CDR3 sequence: CASSSPQGPYNSPLHF. In DNA form, the CDR3 reads TGTGCCAGCAGCTCGCCACAGGGCCCCTATAATTCACCCCTCCACTTT. The chain is built from TRBV11-2 and TRBJ1-6; D perhaps matches TRBD1 (6 bases). The CDR3 consists of 16 residues. CDR1 is SGHAT and CDR2 is FQNNGV in the germline V gene. Trimming removed 4 bases from V and 2 bases from J, with 12 bases in between.

This chain joins TRBV9 and TRBJ2-1, with TRBD2 identical over 10 bases. Germline V gives CDR1 SGDLS, CDR2 YYNGEE. This CDR3 region has 17 residues. V trimming: 0 bases; J trimming: 4 bases; junction bases outside the gene matches: 7. The CDR3: CASSVGASGSRYNEQFF. The DNA for the CDR3 is TGTGCCAGCAGCGTAGGGGCTAGCGGGAGTAGGTACAATGAGCAGTTCTTC.

This clone was detected once. The rearrangement uses TRBV10-3 and TRBJ2-5; TRBD1 is a possible D gene (5 bases). The CDR3 contains 12 residues. V was pared by 8 bases and J by 2 bases, with 9 bases between. Per the germline V gene, CDR1 is ENHRY and CDR2 is SYGVKD. CDR3 loop: CAIGQGQETQYF. CDR3 DNA sequence: TGTGCCATCGGGCAGGGACAAGAGACCCAGTACTTC.

The rearrangement links TRBV30 to TRBJ1-2; D not resolved. The CDR3 is 16 residues long. The V and J ends lost 4 bases and 4 bases respectively, with 22 bases between them. Germline CDR1 is GTSNPN and CDR2 is SVGIG (reference sequence). Here the CDR3 reads CAWTPAARHQLYGYTF. The CDR3 coding sequence is TGTGCCTGGACGCCGGCTGCGAGACACCAGCTCTATGGCTACACCTTC.

The rearrangement joins TRBV18 to TRBJ1-5; D gene unclear. V lost 6 bases and J lost 5, with 14 bases in between. The CDR3 runs to 14 residues. Germline CDR1 reads KGHSH; CDR2 reads LQKENI. For the CDR3, the DNA is TGTGCCAGCTCGACCTCGGGAGATTATCAGCCCCAGCATTTT. Its translation: CASSTSGDYQPQHF.

The chain combines TRBV11-1 with TRBJ1-1; TRBD1 agrees at 9 bases. The CDR3 length is 14 residues. V lost 7 bases and J lost 5; bases outside the gene matches: 8. Per germline, CDR1 SGHAT and CDR2 FQDESV (reference sequence). In nucleotides, the CDR3 is TGTGCCAGCACTCCACAGGGGGCTTTAACTGAAGCTTTCTTT. Translated: CASTPQGALTEAFF.

This chain connects TRBV27 to TRBJ2-1, with D maybe TRBD1 (6 bases). Between the trimmed V and J ends, which lost 7 bases and 5 bases, there was a span of 12 bases. From germline, CDR1 is MNHEY and CDR2 SMNVEV (reference sequence). The CDR3 length is 13 residues. The chain's CDR3 is CASIGQPHNEQFF. For the CDR3, the DNA is TGTGCCAGCATCGGACAGCCTCACAATGAGCAGTTCTTC.

The chain has TRBV4-2 and TRBJ2-2; tentative D call: TRBD2 (6 bases). The CDR3 sequence is 15 residues long. In germline, CDR1 is LGHNA, CDR2 YNFKEQ. V lost 0 bases to trimming and J lost 6 bases, with 11 bases between them. The CDR3 sequence is CASSQDGGEAGELFF. The CDR3 region has the DNA TGTGCCAGCAGCCAAGATGGAGGGGAGGCCGGGGAGCTGTTTTTT.

This chain links TRBV19 with TRBJ2-7, with D perhaps TRBD2 (6 bases). Germline values: CDR1 LNHDA, CDR2 SQIVND (reference sequence). Trimming cost V 5 bases and J 9 bases, with 14 bases left between them. CDR3 length equals 12 residues. The CDR3, as DNA: TGTGCCAGTAGTGGGACTTCCCGAAGGCAGTACTTC. The encoded protein is CASSGTSRRQYF. The full variable domain, completed using reference TRBV19 and TRBJ2-7, is DGGITQSPKYLFRKEGQNVTLSCEQNLNHDAMYWYRQDPGQGLRLIYYSQIVNDFQKGDIAEGYSVSREKKESFPLTVTSAQKNPTAFYLCASSGTSRRQYFGPGTRLTVT.

This rearrangement joins TRBV3-1 (or the pseudogene TRBV3-2) to TRBJ2-5; the match to TRBD2 covers 7 bases. The germline gives CDR1 LGHDT, CDR2 YNNKEL (reference sequence). With V trimmed by 4 bases and J by 2 bases, 10 bases remained unmatched. The CDR3 consists of 16 residues. For the CDR3, the DNA is TGTGCCAGCAGCCCCCGGGAAACTAGCGTGCAAGAGACCCAGTACTTC. Translated, it gives CASSPRETSVQETQYF.

J is TRBJ1-6 and V is TRBV5-4; D perhaps matches TRBD1 (5 bases). Trimming took off 2 bases at V and 2 bases at J, with 8 bases between the two ends. CDR3 length: 15 residues. Germline-derived CDR1 and CDR2 are SGHNT and YYREEE (reference sequence). The CDR3 nucleotides are TGTGCCAGCAGCTTAGGCAGGGCCTATAATTCACCCCTCCACTTT. As protein: CASSLGRAYNSPLHF.

The chain is built from TRBV7-9 and TRBJ2-7; D not certain. CDR3 length: 15 amino acids. V lost 6 bases to trimming and J lost 3 bases, with 18 bases between them. Germline V gene data show CDR1 as SEHNR and CDR2 as FQNEAQ (reference sequence). The CDR3 spells CASSPQAMMIYEQYF. In nucleotides, the CDR3 is TGTGCCAGCAGTCCCCAGGCCATGATGATCTACGAGCAGTACTTC.

The CDR3 sequence is CASSVRRGVNTGELFF. CDR3 bases: TGTGCCAGCAGCGTACGCCGGGGGGTGAACACCGGGGAGCTGTTTTTT. V gene TRBV9 combines with J gene TRBJ2-2; 7 bases fit TRBD2. With 1 base clipped from V and 1 base from J, the junction kept 4 bases outside the gene matches. The CDR3 extends over 16 amino acids. The germline gives CDR1 SGDLS, CDR2 YYNGEE.

This clone was counted between two and nine times. V gene TRBV6-5 combines with J gene TRBJ2-5; D not resolved. V shed 2 bases and J shed 4 bases, with 5 bases lying between them. Germline CDR1 is MNHEY and CDR2 is SVGAGI. The CDR3 has 12 residues. The CDR3 region is CASSYPLETQYF. The CDR3 DNA reads as TGTGCCAGCAGTTACCCCTTAGAGACCCAGTACTTC.

V and J are TRBV10-2 and TRBJ2-2; 10 nucleotides line up with TRBD1. From germline, CDR1 is WSHSY and CDR2 SAAADI. The ends lost 5 bases at V and 3 bases at J; junction bases unmatched: 3. The CDR3 is 15 amino acids. CDR3 nucleotides: TGCGCCAGCAGTTTGACAGGGGGCGACACCGGGGAGCTGTTTTTT. Its translation is CASSLTGGDTGELFF.

A word on this clone: An end of the junction differs from the germline gene, which may be a read error. The chain is built from TRBV6-5 and TRBJ1-2; 8 bases are shared with TRBD1. The CDR3 contains 12 residues. CDR1 is MNHEY, CDR2 SVGAGI, per germline. This chain's CDR3 is CASSSLSGGYSF. CDR3 sequence (DNA): TGTGCCAGCAGTTCCCTTTCAGGGGGCTACAGCTTC.

This clone has just a few counts. The chain carries TRBV15 and TRBJ1-4, with 7 bases fitting TRBD1. V lost 1 base to trimming and J lost 3 bases; unmatched junction nucleotides: 2. This CDR3 has 15 residues. Looked up from germline, CDR1 is LNHNV and CDR2 is YYDKDF (reference sequence). The DNA for the CDR3 is TGTGCCACCAGCAGAGCCGGGACAGCTAATGAAAAACTGTTTTTT. Translating it yields CATSRAGTANEKLFF.

The chain uses TRBV10-3 and TRBJ2-7; 7 bases line up with TRBD2. With 4 bases clipped from V and 3 bases from J, the junction kept 6 bases outside the gene matches. Germline V gene lookup returns CDR1 ENHRY and CDR2 SYGVKD. The CDR3 runs to 14 residues. DNA for the CDR3: TGTGCCATCAGTGGTCGTGGGGAGGGCTACGAGCAGTACTTC. Translated: CAISGRGEGYEQYF.

J is TRBJ2-1 and V is TRBV4-3; maybe TRBD2 (6 bases). This CDR3 has 16 amino acids. With 0 bases removed from V and 3 bases from J, the gap between germline ends came to 12 bases. Per the germline V gene, CDR1 is LGHNA and CDR2 is YSLEER. The CDR3 here is CASSQDVRRDYNEQFF. The CDR3 bases are TGCGCCAGCAGCCAAGATGTCAGGAGGGACTACAATGAGCAGTTCTTC.